The clone carrying this TCR beta chain was seen a handful of times. This sample is part of a study of blood T cell repertoires in COVID-19. The overall study: Samples of COVID-19 (acute and convalescent) were obtained from the United States, Italy and Spain. From T cells, B-cell-depleted T cells, or PBMCs came the material, which was cDNA or gDNA.

Germline assignment: CDR1 SNHLY and CDR2 FYNNEI. Deletions cut 3 bases from V and 6 bases from J, with 15 bases between. The CDR3 has 15 residues. TCRdb's table, derived via immunoSEQ multiplex PCR, lists solely in-frame clones and lacks some. The sample consists of around 53,000 clones, about 76% of them appearing once. The source of this sequence is a man between 65 and 85 years old with active or convalescent COVID-19. Sequenced material: peripheral blood. This sequence joins TRBV2 and TRBJ1-5; D call uncertain. In DNA, the CDR3 is TGTGCCAGCAGTGAGGGGAGGGTCTGGAGTCAGCCCCAGCATTTT. Protein product: CASSEGRVWSQPQHF.